This T cell receptor (beta chain) stems from a study of radiation and T cells in renal cell carcinoma (dated by TCRdb to 2019 to 2021). As for the study more broadly: Samples were obtained from a clinical trial, in which 15 Gy stereotactic body radiation therapy was delivered to primary renal cell carcinomas and nephrectomy was performed 4 weeks later. A total of 3.5 million to 4.5 million unique CDR3 nucleotide sequences, encoding around 2.7 million unique CDR3 amino acid sequences, were found across all 53 samples. In total, fewer than 55 samples underwent TCR beta sequencing: about 25 tumors plus 27 peripheral blood samples.

The immunoSEQ kit was used, according to the manufacturer's recommendations, to generate TCR beta libraries from genomic DNA. To prepare libraries, a first multiplex PCR with proprietary primers was run, followed by a second PCR that added unique barcodes, and a bead cleanup was done after each round. Each sample batch included a kit-provided positive control reaction and a negative control reaction. The final libraries were assessed on an Agilent 4200 TapeStation D1000 ScreenTape, pooled by volume, and quantified by qPCR. Sequencing was performed on an Illumina NextSeq500 with a MidOutput 150-cycle cartridge, and 156 Read1 and 15 Index1 cycles were run with kit custom primers. The pooled library was loaded at roughly 0.94 pM with an approximately 21% PhiX control spike-in. Concerning the study's data processing: The vendor-processed data were analyzed in R, and a clonotype was defined as all T cells that share the same CDR3 nucleotide sequence. In the clone abundance analyses, frequencies were normalized to the 10,000 most abundant clones in each sample. Public T cell clones, averaging fewer than five per sample, were removed before analysis. Tumor-enriched clonotypes and baseline blood-enriched clonotypes were defined as those with an abundance difference of at least 32-fold between compartments. A beta-binomial differential abundance model was used to identify clonotypes that were expanded or contracted between blood time points. The Baroni-Urbani and Buser coefficient was used to measure tumor-blood repertoire similarity, and groups were compared with two-tailed Wilcoxon tests in R. TCRdb stores this immuneACCESS table with in-frame sequences only. Part of the clones is absent; in the studies checked, under half of the shortfall reflects unresolved V genes, and no reason is known for the rest. Clone size and V and J calls were adopted from that table, with D and trimming inferred from the DNA. The sample table records 87,000 or so clones; about 86% of these occur just once. Roughly 8% of the sample is held by the ten biggest clonotypes.

Here is what the overall study found, with its caveats: Blood repertoire dynamics were not followed beyond 4 weeks after treatment. Because pretreatment tumor biopsies were not available, the baseline intratumoral presence of clonotypes could not be determined. In blood, the top tumor clonotypes increased between baseline and 2 weeks post-radiation and then shrank by 4 weeks, which suggests that tumor-resident clones expanded only transiently. Because the trial had a single-armed design, the trial could not examine how radiation dose or scheduling affected the TCR repertoire.

As concerns this clone: Its antigen is not yet known. No much larger clonotype is one base removed from it; base qualities were not supplied.

CDR1 SNHLY and CDR2 FYNNEI were looked up in the germline V gene. The CDR3 has 17 amino acids, counting the end cysteine and phenylalanine. The only DNA kept is the CDR3, 51 bases in frame from the first base. Trimming leaves V shorter by 3 bases and J shorter by 8 bases, with the junction holding 16 bases beyond the gene matches. Per the publication, the time point label means: baseline pretreatment blood. The treatment or condition tag for this specimen amounts to: 15 Gy SBRT to primary tumor, nephrectomy 4 weeks later. Serial peripheral blood from radiation-treated patients was sampled at baseline, 2 weeks and 4 weeks after SBRT to track tumor-enriched clonotypes. Renal cell carcinoma with clear cell pathology was present in all patients. Genomic DNA for TCR sequencing was prepared using the QIAamp DNA Blood Mini Kit (Qiagen). Samples were included in the analyses only if all quality control checks were passed.

The chain is assembled from TRBV2 and TRBJ2-1; TRBD2 fits 7 bases in the junction. This receptor was obtained from a man aged 50-60 years with renal cell carcinoma. Here the sequenced sample was blood, taken from a patient whose treatment included radiotherapy and nephrectomy. The nucleotides read TGTGCCAGCAGTGAGGTCCTAGCGGAGTCCCGCTGGGATGAGCAGTTCTTC. Its amino acids are CASSEVLAESRWDEQFF.